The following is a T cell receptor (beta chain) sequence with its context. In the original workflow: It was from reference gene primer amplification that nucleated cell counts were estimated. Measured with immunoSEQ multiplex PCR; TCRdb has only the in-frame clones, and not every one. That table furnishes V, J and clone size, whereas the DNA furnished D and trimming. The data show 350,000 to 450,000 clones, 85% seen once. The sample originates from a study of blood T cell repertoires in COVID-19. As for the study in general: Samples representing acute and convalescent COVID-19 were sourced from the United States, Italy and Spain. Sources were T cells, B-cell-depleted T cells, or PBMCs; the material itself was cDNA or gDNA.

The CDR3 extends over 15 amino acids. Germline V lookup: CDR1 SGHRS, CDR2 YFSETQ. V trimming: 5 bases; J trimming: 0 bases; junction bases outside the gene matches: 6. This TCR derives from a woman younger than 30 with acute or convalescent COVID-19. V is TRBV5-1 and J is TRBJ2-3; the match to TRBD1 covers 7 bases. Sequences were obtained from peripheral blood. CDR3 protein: CASRPTGASTDTQYF. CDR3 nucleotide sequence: TGCGCCAGCAGGCCTACAGGGGCTAGCACAGATACGCAGTATTTT.